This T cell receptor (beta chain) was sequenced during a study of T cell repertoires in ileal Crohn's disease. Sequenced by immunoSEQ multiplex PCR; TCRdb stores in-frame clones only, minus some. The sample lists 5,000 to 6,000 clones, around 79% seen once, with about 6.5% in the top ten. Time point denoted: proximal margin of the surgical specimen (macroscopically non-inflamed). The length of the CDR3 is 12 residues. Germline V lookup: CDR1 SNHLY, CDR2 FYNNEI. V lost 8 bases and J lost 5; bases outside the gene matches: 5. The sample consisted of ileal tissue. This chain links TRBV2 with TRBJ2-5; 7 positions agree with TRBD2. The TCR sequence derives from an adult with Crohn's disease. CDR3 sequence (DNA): TGTGCCAGCGGACGGACTAGGGAGACCCAGTACTTC. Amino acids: CASGRTRETQYF.